Below, 10 T cell receptor beta chains from the same sample are listed, as sequenced in a study of CD8+ T cells in alopecia areata. cDNA prepared by RNA extraction and subsequent reverse transcription served as the template for sequencing. Measured with immunoSEQ multiplex PCR; TCRdb has only the in-frame clones, and not every one. This sample carries about 98,000 clones, around two fifths of them seen once, and the ten largest clones take roughly 0.79%. Source material: CD4+ T cells sorted from blood. These receptors were obtained from a human donor with alopecia areata.

The chain has TRBV11-2 and TRBJ2-4, with D perhaps TRBD2 (6 bases). CDR3 size: 15 residues. V lost 5 bases to trimming and J lost 6 bases, with 17 bases between them. Per germline, CDR1 SGHAT and CDR2 FQNNGV. The CDR3 is CASSVDWDSLNIQYF. CDR3 DNA: TGTGCCAGCAGCGTCGACTGGGACTCTCTAAACATTCAGTACTTC.

There are a few counts of this clone. V usage is TRBV29-1 and J usage is TRBJ2-2; D ambiguous. Germline assignment: CDR1 SQVTM and CDR2 ANQGSEA. This CDR3 region has 13 residues. Trimming removed 6 bases from V and 6 bases from J, with 14 bases in between. The CDR3 loop reads CSVSWTASGELFF. DNA of the CDR3: TGCAGCGTCTCATGGACGGCTTCCGGGGAGCTGTTTTTT.

This chain uses TRBV30 with TRBJ1-4, with D possibly matching TRBD1 (6 bases). The CDR3 covers 14 residues. V lost 3 bases and J lost 5, with 13 bases in between. Germline CDR1 reads GTSNPN; CDR2 reads SVGIG (reference sequence). CDR3 bases: TGTGCCTGGAGCGAAGGACAGCTGAATGAAAAACTGTTTTTT. Translation: CAWSEGQLNEKLFF.

This rearrangement joins TRBV4-1 to TRBJ1-1, with 8 positions matching TRBD1. In germline, CDR1 is MGHRA, CDR2 YSYEKL. CDR3 size: 18 residues. Unmatched junction bases numbered 13, after V lost 1 base and J lost 3 bases. CDR3: CASSQVYPKDRADTEAFF. DNA of the CDR3: TGCGCCAGCAGCCAAGTTTACCCCAAGGACAGGGCGGACACTGAAGCTTTCTTT.

The chain carries TRBV30 and TRBJ2-7; 10 positions match TRBD1. V gave up 4 bases and J gave up 6 bases; unmatched junction bases: 6. The CDR3 consists of 13 residues. The V gene's germline CDR1 is GTSNPN and CDR2 SVGIG (reference sequence). The CDR3 sequence is CAWTGTGVGEQYF. The DNA of the CDR3 is TGTGCCTGGACTGGGACAGGGGTAGGCGAGCAGTACTTC.

V usage is TRBV30 and J usage is TRBJ2-2, with D perhaps given as TRBD1 or TRBD2 (5 bases each). V lost 2 bases to trimming and J lost 6 bases, with 13 bases between them. In germline, CDR1 is GTSNPN, CDR2 SVGIG (reference sequence). The CDR3 spans 14 residues. In DNA form, the CDR3 reads TGTGCCTGGAGTCCGGGGCTACCGGCCGGGGAGCTGTTTTTT. Protein: CAWSPGLPAGELFF.

This sequence joins TRBV2 and TRBJ2-1; D is uncertain. Germline V gene sequence: CDR1 SNHLY, CDR2 FYNNEI. CDR3 length: 12 residues. Trimming took off 5 bases at V and 6 bases at J, with 8 bases between the two ends. Here the CDR3 DNA reads TGTGCCAGCAGTACCGGGTCCAATGAGCAGTTCTTC. This encodes CASSTGSNEQFF.

The chain combines TRBV25-1 with TRBJ2-5; TRBD2 matches at 8 bases. With 4 bases clipped from V and 9 bases from J, the junction kept 7 bases outside the gene matches. The CDR3 is made up of 13 amino acids. Germline lookup yields CDR1 MGHDK and CDR2 SYGVNS. Here the CDR3 reads CASSGRGGVAQYF. CDR3 nucleotide sequence: TGTGCCAGCAGTGGTCGGGGGGGCGTTGCCCAGTACTTC.

The rearrangement uses TRBV5-1 and TRBJ1-2; the match to TRBD1 covers 7 bases. Losses at the gene ends were 0 bases for V and 7 bases for J; bases not matched to a gene: 6. The length of the CDR3 is 14 residues. Germline CDR1 and CDR2: SGHRS and YFSETQ. As DNA, the CDR3 is TGCGCCAGCAGCTTGGTAACAGGGGATAGTGGCTACACCTTC. Its protein is CASSLVTGDSGYTF.

This clone appeared a few times. This chain connects TRBV5-1 to TRBJ1-6, with 10 bases identical to TRBD1. Trimming at V came to 6 bases and at J to 10 bases, leaving 7 bases not matched to a gene. The germline V gene encodes CDR1 SGHRS and CDR2 YFSETQ. CDR3 size: 14 residues. For the CDR3, the DNA is TGCGCCAGCACCACCGGACAGGGGGGATCACCCCTCCACTTT. It encodes CASTTGQGGSPLHF.